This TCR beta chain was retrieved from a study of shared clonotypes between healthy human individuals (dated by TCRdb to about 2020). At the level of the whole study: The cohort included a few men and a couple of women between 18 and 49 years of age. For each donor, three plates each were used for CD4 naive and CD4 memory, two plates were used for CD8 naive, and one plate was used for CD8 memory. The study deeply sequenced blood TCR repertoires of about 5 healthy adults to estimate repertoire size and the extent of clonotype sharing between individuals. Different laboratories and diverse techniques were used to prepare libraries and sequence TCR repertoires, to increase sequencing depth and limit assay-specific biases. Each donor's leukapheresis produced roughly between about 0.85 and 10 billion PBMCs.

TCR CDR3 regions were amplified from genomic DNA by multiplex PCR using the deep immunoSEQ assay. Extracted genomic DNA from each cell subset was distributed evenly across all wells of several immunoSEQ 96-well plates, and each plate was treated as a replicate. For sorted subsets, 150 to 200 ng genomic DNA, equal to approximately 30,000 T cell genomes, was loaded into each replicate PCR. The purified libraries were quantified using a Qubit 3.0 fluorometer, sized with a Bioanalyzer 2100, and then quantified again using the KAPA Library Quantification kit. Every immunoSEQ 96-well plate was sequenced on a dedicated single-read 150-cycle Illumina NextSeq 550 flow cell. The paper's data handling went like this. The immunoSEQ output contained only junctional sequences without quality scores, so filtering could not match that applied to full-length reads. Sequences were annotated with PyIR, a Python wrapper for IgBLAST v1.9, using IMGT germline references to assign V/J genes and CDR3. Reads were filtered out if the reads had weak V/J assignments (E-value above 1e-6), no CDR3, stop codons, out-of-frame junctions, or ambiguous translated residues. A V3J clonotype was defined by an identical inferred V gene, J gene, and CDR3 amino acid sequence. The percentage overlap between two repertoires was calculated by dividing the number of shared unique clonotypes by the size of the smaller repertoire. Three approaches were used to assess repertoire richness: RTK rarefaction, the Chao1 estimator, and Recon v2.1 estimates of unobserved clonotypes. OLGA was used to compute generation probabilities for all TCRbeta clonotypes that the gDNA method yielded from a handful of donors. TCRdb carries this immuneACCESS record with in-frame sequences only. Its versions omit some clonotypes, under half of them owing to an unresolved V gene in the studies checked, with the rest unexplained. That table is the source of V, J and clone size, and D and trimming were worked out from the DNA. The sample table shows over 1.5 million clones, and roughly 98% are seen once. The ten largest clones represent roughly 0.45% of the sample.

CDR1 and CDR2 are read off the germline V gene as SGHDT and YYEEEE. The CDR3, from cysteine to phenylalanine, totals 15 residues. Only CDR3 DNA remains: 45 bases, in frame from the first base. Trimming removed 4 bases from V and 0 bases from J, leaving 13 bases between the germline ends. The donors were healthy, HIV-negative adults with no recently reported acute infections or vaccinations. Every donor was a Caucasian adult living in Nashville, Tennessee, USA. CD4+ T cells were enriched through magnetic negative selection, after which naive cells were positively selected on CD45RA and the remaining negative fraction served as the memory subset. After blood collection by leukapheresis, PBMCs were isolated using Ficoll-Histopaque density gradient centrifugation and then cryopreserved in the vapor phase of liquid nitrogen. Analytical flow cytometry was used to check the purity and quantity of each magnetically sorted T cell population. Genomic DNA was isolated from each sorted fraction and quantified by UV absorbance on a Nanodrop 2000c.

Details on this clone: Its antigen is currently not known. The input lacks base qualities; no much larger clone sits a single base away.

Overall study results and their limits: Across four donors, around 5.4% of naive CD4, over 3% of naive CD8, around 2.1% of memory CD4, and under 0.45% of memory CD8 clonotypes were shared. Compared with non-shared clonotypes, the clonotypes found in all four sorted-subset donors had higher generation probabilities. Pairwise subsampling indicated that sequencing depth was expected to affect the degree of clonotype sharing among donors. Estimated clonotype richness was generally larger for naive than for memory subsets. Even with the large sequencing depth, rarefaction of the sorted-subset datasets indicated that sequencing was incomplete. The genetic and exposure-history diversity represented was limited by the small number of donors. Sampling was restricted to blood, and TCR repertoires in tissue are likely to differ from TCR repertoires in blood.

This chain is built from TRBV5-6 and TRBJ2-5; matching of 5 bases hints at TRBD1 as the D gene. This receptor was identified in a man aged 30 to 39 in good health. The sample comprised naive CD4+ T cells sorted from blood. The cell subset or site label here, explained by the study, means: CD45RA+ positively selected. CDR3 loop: CASSIFRENQETQYF. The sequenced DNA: TGTGCCAGCAGCATCTTCAGGGAAAACCAAGAGACCCAGTACTTC. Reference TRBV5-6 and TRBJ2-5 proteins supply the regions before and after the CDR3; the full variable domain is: DAGVTQSPTHLIKTRGQQVTLRCSPKSGHDTVSWYQQALGQGPQFIFQYYEEEERQRGNFPDRFSGHQFPNYSSELNVNALLLGDSALYLCASSIFRENQETQYFGPGTRLLVL.